This T cell receptor (beta chain) was retrieved from a study of blood T cell repertoires in COVID-19. Germline V gene sequence: CDR1 LNHDA, CDR2 SQIVND (reference sequence). V gave up 9 bases and J gave up 3 bases, with 16 bases separating them. CDR3 length: 14 residues. Some clones are missing from TCRdb's copy, which holds only in-frame ones; the method was immunoSEQ multiplex PCR. The sample carries about 100,000 clones, approximately 80% recorded once. The V gene is TRBV19, the J gene TRBJ2-3, with D possibly matching TRBD2 (5 bases). The clonotype originates from a woman aged 65 to 85 with acute or convalescent COVID-19. The sequenced sample consisted of peripheral blood. CDR3 nucleotide sequence: TGTGCCAGCCAAACCCCGGGATCGACAGATACGCAGTATTTT. This translates into CASQTPGSTDTQYF.